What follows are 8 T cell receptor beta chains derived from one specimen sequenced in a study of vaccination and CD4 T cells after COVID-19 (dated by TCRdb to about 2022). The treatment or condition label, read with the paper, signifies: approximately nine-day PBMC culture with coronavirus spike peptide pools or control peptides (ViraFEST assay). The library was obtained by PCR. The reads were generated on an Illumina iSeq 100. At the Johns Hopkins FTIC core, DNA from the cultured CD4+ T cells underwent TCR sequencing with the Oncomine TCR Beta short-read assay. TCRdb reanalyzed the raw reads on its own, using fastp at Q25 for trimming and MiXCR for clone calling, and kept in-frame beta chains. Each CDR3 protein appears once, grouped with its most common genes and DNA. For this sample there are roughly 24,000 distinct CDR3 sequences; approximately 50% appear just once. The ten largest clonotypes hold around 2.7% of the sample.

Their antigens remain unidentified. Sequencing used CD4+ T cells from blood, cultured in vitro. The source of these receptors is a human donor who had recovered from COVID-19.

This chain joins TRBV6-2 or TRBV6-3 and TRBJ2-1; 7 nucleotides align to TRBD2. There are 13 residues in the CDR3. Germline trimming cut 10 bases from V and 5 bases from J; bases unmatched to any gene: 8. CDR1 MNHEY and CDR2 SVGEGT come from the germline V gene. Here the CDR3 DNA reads TGTGCCACCCGAGGCGGGGGAGACAATGAGCAGTTCTTC. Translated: CATRGGGDNEQFF.

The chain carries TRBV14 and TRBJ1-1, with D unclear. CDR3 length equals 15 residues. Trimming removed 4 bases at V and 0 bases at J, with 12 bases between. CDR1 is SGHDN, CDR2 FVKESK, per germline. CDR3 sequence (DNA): TGTGCCAGCAGCCGAATTTATGCATTGAACACTGAAGCTTTCTTT. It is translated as CASSRIYALNTEAFF.

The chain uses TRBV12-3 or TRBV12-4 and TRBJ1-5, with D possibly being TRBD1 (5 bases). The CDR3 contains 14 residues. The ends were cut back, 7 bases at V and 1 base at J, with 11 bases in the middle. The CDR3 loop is CASNIGGSNQPQHF. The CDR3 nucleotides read TGTGCCAGCAATATTGGGGGAAGCAATCAGCCCCAGCATTTT.

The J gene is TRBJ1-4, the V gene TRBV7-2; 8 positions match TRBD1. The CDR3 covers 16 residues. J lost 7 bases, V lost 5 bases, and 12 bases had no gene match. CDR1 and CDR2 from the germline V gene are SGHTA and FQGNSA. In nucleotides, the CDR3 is TGTGCCAGCAGCATCAATCCGACAGGGGCAGGTGAAAAACTGTTTTTT. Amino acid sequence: CASSINPTGAGEKLFF.

CDR3 amino acids: CASSETGPTPLHF. CDR3 nucleotide sequence: TGTGCCAGCAGTGAGACAGGGCCGACACCCCTCCACTTT. The genes are TRBV6-1 and TRBJ1-6, with TRBD1 matching 7 bases. This CDR3 has 13 residues. Germline V gene sequence: CDR1 MNHNS, CDR2 SASEGT. Trimming took 3 bases from V and 11 from J; bases not matched to a gene: 4.

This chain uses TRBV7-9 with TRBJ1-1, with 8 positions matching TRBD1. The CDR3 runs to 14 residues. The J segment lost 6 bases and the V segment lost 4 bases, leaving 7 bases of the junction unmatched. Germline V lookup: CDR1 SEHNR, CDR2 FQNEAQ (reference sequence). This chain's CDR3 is CASSYKQQGAEAFF. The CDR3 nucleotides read TGTGCCAGCAGCTATAAGCAACAGGGGGCTGAAGCTTTCTTT.

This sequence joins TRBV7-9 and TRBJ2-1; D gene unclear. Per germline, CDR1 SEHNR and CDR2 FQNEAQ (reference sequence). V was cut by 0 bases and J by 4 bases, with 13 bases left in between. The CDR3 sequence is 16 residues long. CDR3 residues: CASSLAWSTSYNEQFF. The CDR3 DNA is TGTGCCAGCAGCTTAGCCTGGTCCACAAGTTACAATGAGCAGTTCTTC.

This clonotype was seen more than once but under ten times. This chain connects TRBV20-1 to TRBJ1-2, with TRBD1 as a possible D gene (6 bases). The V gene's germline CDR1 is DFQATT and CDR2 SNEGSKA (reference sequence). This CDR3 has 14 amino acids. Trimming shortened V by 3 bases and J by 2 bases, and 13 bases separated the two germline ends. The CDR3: CSARVRGGNYGYTF. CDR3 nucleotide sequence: TGCAGTGCTAGGGTCAGGGGAGGGAACTATGGCTACACCTTC.